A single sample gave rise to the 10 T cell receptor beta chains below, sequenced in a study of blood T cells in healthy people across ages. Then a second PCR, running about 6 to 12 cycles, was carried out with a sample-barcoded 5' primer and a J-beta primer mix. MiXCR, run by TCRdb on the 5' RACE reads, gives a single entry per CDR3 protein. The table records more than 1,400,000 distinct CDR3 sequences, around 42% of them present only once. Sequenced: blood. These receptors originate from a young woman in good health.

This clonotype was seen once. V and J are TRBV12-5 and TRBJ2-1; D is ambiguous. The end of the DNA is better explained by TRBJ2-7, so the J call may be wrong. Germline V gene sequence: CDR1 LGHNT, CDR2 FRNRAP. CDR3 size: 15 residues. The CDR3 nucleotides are TGTGCTAGTGGTTTAGACCGGGTTACCTACAATGAGCAGTACTTC. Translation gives CASGLDRVTYNEQYF.

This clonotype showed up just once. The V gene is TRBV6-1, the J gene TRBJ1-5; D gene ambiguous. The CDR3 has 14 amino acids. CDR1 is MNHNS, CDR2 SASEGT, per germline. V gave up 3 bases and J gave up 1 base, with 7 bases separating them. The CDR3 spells CASSEHHSNQPQHF. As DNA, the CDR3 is TGTGCCAGCAGTGAGCATCACAGCAATCAGCCCCAGCATTTT.

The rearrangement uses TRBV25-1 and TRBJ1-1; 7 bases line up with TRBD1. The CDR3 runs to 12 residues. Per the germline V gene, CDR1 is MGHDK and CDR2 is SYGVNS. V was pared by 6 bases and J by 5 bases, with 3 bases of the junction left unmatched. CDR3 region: CASRTGRTEAFF. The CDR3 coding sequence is TGTGCCAGCAGGACAGGGCGGACTGAAGCTTTCTTT.

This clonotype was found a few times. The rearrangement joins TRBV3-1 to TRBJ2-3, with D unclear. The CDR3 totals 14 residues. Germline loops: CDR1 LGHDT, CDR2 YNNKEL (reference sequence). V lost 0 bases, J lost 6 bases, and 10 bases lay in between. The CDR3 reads CASSQEGHGDTQYF. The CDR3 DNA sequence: TGTGCCAGCAGCCAAGAAGGCCACGGGGATACGCAGTATTTT.

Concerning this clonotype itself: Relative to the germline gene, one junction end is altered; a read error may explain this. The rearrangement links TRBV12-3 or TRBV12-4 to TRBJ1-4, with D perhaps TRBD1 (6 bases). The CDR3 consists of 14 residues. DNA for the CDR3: TGTACCAGGTTTACAGGGAAGGCTAATGAAAAACTGTTTTTT. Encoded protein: CTRFTGKANEKLFF.

The CDR3 spells CSARRSKVPQETQYF. The CDR3 DNA reads as TGCAGTGCTAGGCGGTCAAAGGTTCCCCAAGAGACCCAGTACTTC. The V call is TRBV20-1, the J call TRBJ2-5, with D unclear. The germline CDR1 and CDR2 sequences are DFQATT and SNEGSKA (reference sequence). The germline V and J ends were trimmed by 3 bases and 1 base, with 15 bases remaining between them. The CDR3 sequence is 15 residues long.

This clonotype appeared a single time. This CDR3 is CASSLSTTSGGQETQYF. CDR3 DNA: TGCGCCAGCAGCCTATCCACGACTAGCGGGGGGCAAGAGACCCAGTACTTC. The rearrangement links TRBV4-1 to TRBJ2-5; 13 bases align to TRBD2. With 4 bases clipped from V and 2 bases from J, the junction kept 7 bases outside the gene matches. The CDR3 length is 17 residues. CDR1 and CDR2 (germline): MGHRA, YSYEKL.

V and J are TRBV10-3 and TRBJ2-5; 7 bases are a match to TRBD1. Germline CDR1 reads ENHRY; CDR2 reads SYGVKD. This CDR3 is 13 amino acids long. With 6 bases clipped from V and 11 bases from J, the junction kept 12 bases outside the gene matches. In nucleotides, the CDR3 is TGTGCCATCAGCACAGGGGATATTGATGAGCAGTACTTC. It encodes CAISTGDIDEQYF.

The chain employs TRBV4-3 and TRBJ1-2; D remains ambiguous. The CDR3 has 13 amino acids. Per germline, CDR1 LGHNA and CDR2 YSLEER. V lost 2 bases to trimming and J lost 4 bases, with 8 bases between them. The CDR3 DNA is TGCGCCAGCAGCCAACAGGAACGCTATGGCTACACCTTC. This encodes CASSQQERYGYTF.

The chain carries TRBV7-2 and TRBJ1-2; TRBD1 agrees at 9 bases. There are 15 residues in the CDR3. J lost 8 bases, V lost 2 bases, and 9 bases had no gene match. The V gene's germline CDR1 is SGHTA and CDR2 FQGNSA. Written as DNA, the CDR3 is TGTGCCAGCAGCTTAACGGGGGGACAGGGCTACGGCTACACCTTC. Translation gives CASSLTGGQGYGYTF.